This is a list of T cell receptor beta chains from one sample in a study of blood T cell repertoires in COVID-19. Data came from immunoSEQ multiplex PCR; TCRdb stores just in-frame clones and leaves some out. Among more than 300,000 clones listed, more than 85% were seen once. Material for sequencing was PBMCs or T cells enriched from blood (not recorded which). Receptors were obtained from a woman in her forties who had been exposed to COVID-19. The CDR3 runs from the conserved cysteine through the conserved F or W. Fields, in order: J gene, V gene, D gene, clone size, CDR3 protein, CDR3 DNA. The D gene is left open where the match is weak. For some rows the clone size is stated as once, few or many, or as a class when expanded; others skip it.

TRBJ2-7 | TRBV4-2 | TRBD1 | - | CASSQVRTGNYEQYF | TGTGCCAGCAGCCAAGTAAGGACAGGAAATTACGAGCAGTACTTC
TRBJ2-7 | TRBV7-2 | - | - | CASSLSGNYEQYF | TGTGCCAGCAGCCTTTCCGGGAACTACGAGCAGTACTTC
TRBJ2-5 | TRBV11-2 | TRBD2 | - | CASSLGASGDQETQYF | TGTGCCAGCAGCTTAGGGGCTAGCGGCGACCAAGAGACCCAGTACTTC
TRBJ1-2 | TRBV11-2 | - | - | CASSPQPGQRVHGYTF | TGTGCCAGCAGCCCCCAACCGGGACAAAGGGTCCATGGCTACACCTTC
TRBJ2-7 | TRBV7-8 | TRBD1 | - | CASSLGLGQGSYEQYF | TGTGCCAGCAGCTTAGGCTTGGGACAGGGGTCTTACGAGCAGTACTTC
TRBJ2-5 | TRBV24-1 | - | - | CATSDFRETQYF | TGTGCCACCAGTGATTTTCGGGAGACCCAGTACTTC
TRBJ1-3 | TRBV7-9 | - | - | CASSTLGEGGNTIYF | TGTGCCAGCAGCACCCTCGGGGAAGGGGGAAACACCATATATTTT
TRBJ1-6 | TRBV5-4 | TRBD1 | - | CASSLDPGQGYNSPLHF | TGTGCCAGCAGCTTGGACCCTGGACAGGGCTATAATTCACCCCTCCACTTT
TRBJ2-1 | TRBV7-7 | TRBD2 | - | CASSSLAGGPDEQFF | TGTGCTAGCAGCTCACTAGCGGGGGGGCCAGATGAGCAGTTCTTC
TRBJ2-3 | TRBV4-3 | TRBD2 | - | CASSQAPAGTSGSAPSTDTQYF | TGCGCCAGCAGTCAAGCCCCTGCCGGGACTAGCGGGAGTGCACCTAGCACAGATACGCAGTATTTT
TRBJ1-1 | TRBV7-9 | - | - | CASSLTLSTEAFF | TGTGCCAGCAGCTTAACATTGTCCACTGAAGCTTTCTTT
TRBJ2-5 | TRBV2 | - | once | CASSEGQGRGDQETQYF | TGTGCCAGCAGTGAAGGACAGGGTAGGGGGGACCAAGAGACCCAGTACTTC
TRBJ2-3 | TRBV19 | TRBD1 | - | CASSRRTGGPDTQYF | TGTGCCAGTAGTAGGCGGACAGGGGGGCCAGATACGCAGTATTTT
TRBJ2-7 | TRBV3-1/TRBV3-2 | TRBD2 | - | CASSQDLAGSYEQYF | TGTGCCAGCAGCCAAGACCTAGCGGGCTCCTACGAGCAGTACTTC
TRBJ2-4 | TRBV5-8 | - | - | CASSLVRGGIQYF | TGTGCCAGCAGCTTGGTAAGGGGGGGCATTCAGTACTTC
TRBJ1-2 | TRBV3-1/TRBV3-2 | TRBD1 | - | CASSHWDREGYTF | TGTGCCAGCAGCCACTGGGACAGGGAGGGCTACACCTTC
TRBJ1-5 | TRBV5-6 | - | - | CASSLDRDQPQHF | TGTGCCAGCAGCTTAGACCGGGATCAGCCCCAGCATTTT
TRBJ1-1 | TRBV24-1 | TRBD1 | few | CATSETLGQAGGAFF | TGTGCCACCAGTGAAACCCTTGGACAGGCGGGGGGAGCTTTCTTT
TRBJ1-4 | TRBV7-8 | - | - | CASSSAGGPEKLFF | TGTGCCAGCAGCTCAGCGGGGGGGCCTGAAAAACTGTTTTTT
TRBJ2-7 | TRBV7-8 | TRBD2 | - | CASSPGTSGYEQYF | TGTGCCAGCAGCCCAGGGACTAGCGGATACGAGCAGTACTTC
TRBJ1-1 | TRBV27 | TRBD1 | - | CASISTGINTEAFF | TGTGCCAGCATTTCGACAGGGATTAACACTGAAGCTTTCTTT
TRBJ2-2 | TRBV7-8 | - | - | CASSLERLPNTGELFF | TGTGCCAGCAGCTTAGAGAGACTGCCGAACACCGGGGAGCTGTTTTTT
TRBJ2-1 | TRBV2 | - | once | CASSRGPGRVGQFF | TGTGCCAGCAGTAGGGGCCCTGGCAGGGTTGGGCAGTTCTTC
TRBJ2-3 | TRBV5-4 | - | - | CASSDARDRSTDTQYF | TGTGCCAGCAGCGATGCGCGGGACAGAAGCACAGATACGCAGTATTTT
TRBJ2-2 | TRBV2 | TRBD2 | - | CASSVGLATGELFF | TGTGCCAGCAGCGTCGGACTAGCGACCGGGGAGCTGTTTTTT
TRBJ1-3 | TRBV9 | TRBD1 | - | CASSQGQGKSGNTIYF | TGTGCCAGCAGCCAGGGACAGGGAAAATCTGGAAACACCATATATTTT
TRBJ1-1 | TRBV30 | - | - | CAWRPTGLNTEAFF | TGTGCCTGGAGGCCGACAGGCTTGAACACTGAAGCTTTCTTT
TRBJ1-5 | TRBV19 | - | - | CASQRRGNQPQHF | TGTGCCAGCCAACGCCGGGGGAATCAGCCCCAGCATTTT
TRBJ1-2 | TRBV24-1 | - | - | CATSDVRTNYGYTF | TGTGCCACCAGTGATGTCAGAACTAACTATGGCTACACCTTC
TRBJ1-2 | TRBV6-5 | TRBD1 | - | CASTAGGNGYTF | TGTGCCAGCACGGCAGGGGGCAATGGCTACACCTTC
TRBJ2-6 | TRBV3-1/TRBV3-2 | - | - | CASSQRGARGANVLTF | TGTGCCAGCAGCCAACGGGGGGCGCGAGGGGCCAACGTCCTGACTTTC
TRBJ1-2 | TRBV4-3 | TRBD1 | - | CASSQEGQGHYGYTF | TGCGCCAGCAGCCAAGAAGGACAGGGTCACTATGGCTACACCTTC
TRBJ1-2 | TRBV19 | - | - | CATTDSVYGYTF | TGTGCCACCACCGACAGCGTCTATGGCTACACCTTC